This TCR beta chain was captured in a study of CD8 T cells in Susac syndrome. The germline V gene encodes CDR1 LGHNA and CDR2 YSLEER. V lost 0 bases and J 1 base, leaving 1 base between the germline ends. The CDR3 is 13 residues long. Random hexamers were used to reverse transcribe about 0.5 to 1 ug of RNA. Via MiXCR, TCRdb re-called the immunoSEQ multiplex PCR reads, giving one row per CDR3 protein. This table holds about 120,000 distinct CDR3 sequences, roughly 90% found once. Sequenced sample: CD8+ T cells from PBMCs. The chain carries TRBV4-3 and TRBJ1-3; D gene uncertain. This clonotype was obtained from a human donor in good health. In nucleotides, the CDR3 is TGCGCCAGCAGCCAAGAATCTGGAAACACCATATATTTT. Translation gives CASSQESGNTIYF.